This TCR beta chain originates from a study of cytotoxic CD8 clonotypes in ibrutinib-treated CLL. This clone was counted only a few times. Antigen unknown. Library input was around 1.9 micrograms of DNA from cryopreserved PBMCs. Points from the study as a whole: Contraction or stability on treatment characterized the public clonotypes, which were uncommon. Clonality increased with ibrutinib response but returned toward baseline at progression.

Germline-derived CDR1 and CDR2 are SGHDT and YYEEEE. The CDR3 contains 14 residues. Trimming cost V 3 bases and J 9 bases; bases outside gene matches: 7. Only in-frame clones appear in the TCRdb table, and some are missing; sequencing was by immunoSEQ multiplex PCR. The repertoire consists of under 300,000 clones, with approximately 76% occurring once and the leading ten covering around 6%. Specimen: PBMCs, collected at disease progression, from a patient treated with ibrutinib. The genes are TRBV5-6 and TRBJ2-4, with 9 positions matching TRBD1. This receptor was obtained from a human donor with chronic lymphocytic leukemia. As DNA, the CDR3 is TGTGCCAGCAGCTACACAGGGGGCCAGAGCATTCAGTACTTC. Encoded protein: CASSYTGGQSIQYF. Looking up the rest from reference TRBV5-6 and TRBJ2-4 gives the full variable domain: DAGVTQSPTHLIKTRGQQVTLRCSPKSGHDTVSWYQQALGQGPQFIFQYYEEEERQRGNFPDRFSGHQFPNYSSELNVNALLLGDSALYLCASSYTGGQSIQYFGAGTRLSVL.